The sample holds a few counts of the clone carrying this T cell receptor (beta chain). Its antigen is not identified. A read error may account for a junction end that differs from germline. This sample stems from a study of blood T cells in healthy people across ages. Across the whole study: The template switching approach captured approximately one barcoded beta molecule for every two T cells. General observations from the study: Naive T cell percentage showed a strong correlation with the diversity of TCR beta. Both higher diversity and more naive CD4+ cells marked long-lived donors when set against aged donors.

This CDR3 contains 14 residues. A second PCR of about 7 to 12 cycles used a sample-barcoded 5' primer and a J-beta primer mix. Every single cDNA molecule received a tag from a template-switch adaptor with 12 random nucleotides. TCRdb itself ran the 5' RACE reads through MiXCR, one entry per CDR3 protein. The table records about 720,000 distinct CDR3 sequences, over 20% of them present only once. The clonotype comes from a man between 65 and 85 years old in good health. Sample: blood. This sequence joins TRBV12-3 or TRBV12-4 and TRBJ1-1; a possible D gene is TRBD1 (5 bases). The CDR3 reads CASSLSYSGGEAFF. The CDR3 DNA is TGCGCCAGCAGTTTAAGTTACTCGGGGGGTGAAGCTTTCTTT.